This is a list of T cell receptor beta chains from one sample in a study of blood T cell repertoires in COVID-19. TCRdb keeps only in-frame clones here, not all; method: immunoSEQ multiplex PCR. The repertoire holds a few hundred thousand clones, 85% to 90% seen once, with approximately 6% in the top ten. The sample was peripheral blood. Receptors originate from a woman between 45 and 65 years old with COVID-19, enrolled during active disease. Each CDR3 is given with its conserved first and last residue. D genes are given only for firm matches. The size of a clone is reported for some rows only, either as once, few or many, or as a class for expanded clones.

size	J	D	V	CDR3	DNA
once	TRBJ1-2	TRBD1	TRBV10-3	CAISVRGTAGGGYGYTF	TGTGCCATCAGTGTCCGAGGGACAGCCGGAGGAGGATATGGCTACACCTTC
.	TRBJ1-2	.	TRBV4-1	CASSQYKRDSYGYTF	TGCGCCAGCAGCCAGTACAAAAGGGACTCCTATGGCTACACCTTC
few	TRBJ2-2	.	TRBV7-9	CASGPPMAEGAGELFF	TGTGCCAGCGGACCACCCATGGCTGAGGGGGCCGGGGAGCTGTTTTTT
.	TRBJ2-7	TRBD2	TRBV7-9	CASSQRAGGRGYEQYF	TGTGCCAGCAGCCAGAGGGCTGGCGGGAGAGGGTACGAGCAGTACTTC
.	TRBJ1-2	TRBD1	TRBV4-2	CASSRSGQPYGYTF	TGTGCCAGCAGCCGCTCGGGACAGCCCTATGGCTACACCTTC
.	TRBJ2-3	TRBD2	TRBV7-9	CASSLRRGRGTDTQYF	TGTGCCAGCAGCTTAAGGCGCGGGAGAGGCACAGATACGCAGTATTTT
.	TRBJ2-2	.	TRBV5-1	CASGTTNTGELFF	TGCGCCAGCGGAACTACAAACACCGGGGAGCTGTTTTTT
.	TRBJ1-4	.	TRBV2	CASGQDEKLFF	TGTGCCAGCGGTCAGGATGAAAAACTGTTTTTT
.	TRBJ2-1	.	TRBV18	CASSPLTGNLVYNEQFF	TGTGCCAGCTCACCACTCACAGGGAACTTGGTCTACAATGAGCAGTTCTTC
.	TRBJ1-2	.	TRBV30	CAWSVILYGYTF	TGTGCCTGGAGTGTAATACTTTATGGCTACACCTTC
.	TRBJ2-7	TRBD1	TRBV11-2	CASSFQDRAYEQYF	TGTGCCAGCAGCTTCCAGGACAGGGCCTACGAGCAGTACTTC
.	TRBJ1-1	.	TRBV12-5	CASGSGFGAFF	TGTGCTAGTGGCTCCGGGTTTGGGGCTTTCTTT
.	TRBJ2-3	.	TRBV7-9	CASSFSGLADTQYF	TGTGCCAGCAGCTTTTCCGGGTTAGCAGATACGCAGTATTTT
.	TRBJ2-3	.	TRBV4-2	CASSHLQDTQYF	TGTGCCAGCAGCCATTTACAGGATACGCAGTATTTT
once	TRBJ1-1	.	TRBV20-1	CSARSDSEAFF	TGCAGTGCTAGGAGCGATAGTGAAGCTTTCTTT
.	TRBJ2-5	TRBD2	TRBV11-3	CASSLDKLAGPYQETQYF	TGTGCCAGCAGCTTAGATAAACTAGCGGGACCGTACCAAGAGACCCAGTACTTC
.	TRBJ1-1	.	TRBV5-1	CASSLVQSMNTEAFF	TGCGCCAGCAGCTTGGTACAGAGCATGAACACTGAAGCTTTCTTT
.	TRBJ2-5	TRBD1	TRBV18	CASSPDRGRGETQYF	TGTGCCAGCTCACCAGACAGGGGGAGAGGAGAGACCCAGTACTTC
.	TRBJ2-1	TRBD2	TRBV27	CAIPFHTSGRESSYNEQFF	TGTGCCATTCCGTTTCATACTAGCGGGAGGGAAAGCTCCTACAATGAGCAGTTCTTC
.	TRBJ2-5	.	TRBV18	CASSPPQGSGTQYF	TGTGCCAGCTCACCACCTCAGGGGTCGGGGACCCAGTACTTC
.	TRBJ2-7	.	TRBV4-1	CASSPGPGTYEQYF	TGCGCCAGCAGCCCAGGTCCAGGGACCTACGAGCAGTACTTC
.	TRBJ2-1	.	TRBV5-4	CASSRGEEQFF	TGTGCCAGCAGCCGTGGTGAGGAGCAGTTCTTC
once	TRBJ1-1	.	TRBV18	CASSPTTGFTEAFF	TGTGCCAGCTCACCCACGACAGGTTTTACTGAAGCTTTCTTT
.	TRBJ2-7	TRBD1	TRBV5-5	CASRPGTGVYEQYF	TGTGCCAGCAGGCCCGGGACAGGGGTGTACGAGCAGTACTTC
once	TRBJ1-1	TRBD1	TRBV19	CASETGGNTEAFF	TGTGCCAGCGAGACAGGGGGGAACACTGAAGCTTTCTTT
.	TRBJ1-6	.	TRBV3-1/TRBV3-2	CASSPQGRGVSSPLHF	TGTGCCAGCAGCCCGCAGGGGCGAGGGGTAAGTTCACCCCTCCACTTT